This TCR beta chain stems from a study of T-cell reconstitution after alpha-beta-depleted transplantation in children. This sample's TCRbeta library carried unique molecular identifier barcodes. Each CDR3 protein is one row after TCRdb ran MiXCR on the PCR reads. The table lists approximately 490,000 distinct CDR3 sequences, under 15% of them singletons. After removal of 5 bases from V and 3 bases from J, the junction contained 7 bases not matched to a gene. The CDR3 sequence is 15 residues long. This clonotype was detected many times. The specimen comprised PBMCs from the stem cell graft donor, sampled from the stem cell graft. The J gene is TRBJ2-1, the V gene TRBV12-3 or TRBV12-4; 7 nucleotides agree with TRBD2. The TCR comes from a human donor who donated a stem cell graft to a child with combined immunodeficiency. The CDR3 reads CASSRAGQVYNEQFF. The CDR3 DNA follows: TGTGCCAGCAGTCGAGCGGGGCAAGTCTACAATGAGCAGTTCTTC.